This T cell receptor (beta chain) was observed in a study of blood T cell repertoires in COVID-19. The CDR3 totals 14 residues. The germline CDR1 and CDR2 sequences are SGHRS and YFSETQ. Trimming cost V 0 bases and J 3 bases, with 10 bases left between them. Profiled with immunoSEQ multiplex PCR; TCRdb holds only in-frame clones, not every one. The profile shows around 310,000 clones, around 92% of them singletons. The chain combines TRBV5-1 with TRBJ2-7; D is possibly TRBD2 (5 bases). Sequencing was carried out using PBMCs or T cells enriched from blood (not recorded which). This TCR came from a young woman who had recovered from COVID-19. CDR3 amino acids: CASSLVRGNYEQYF. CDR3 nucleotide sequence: TGCGCCAGCAGCTTGGTTAGAGGGAACTACGAGCAGTACTTC.